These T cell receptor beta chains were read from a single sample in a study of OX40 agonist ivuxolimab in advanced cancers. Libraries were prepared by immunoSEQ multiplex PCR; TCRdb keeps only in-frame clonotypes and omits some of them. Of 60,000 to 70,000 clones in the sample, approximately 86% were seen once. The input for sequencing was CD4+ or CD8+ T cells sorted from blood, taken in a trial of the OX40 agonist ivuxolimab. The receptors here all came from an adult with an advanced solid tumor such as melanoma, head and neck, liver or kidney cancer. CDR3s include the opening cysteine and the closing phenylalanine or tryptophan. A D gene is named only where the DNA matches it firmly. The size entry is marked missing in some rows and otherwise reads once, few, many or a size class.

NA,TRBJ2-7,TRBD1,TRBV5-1,TGCGCCAGCAGCTTCTATGGGACAGCTTCATACGAGCAGTACTTC,CASSFYGTASYEQYF
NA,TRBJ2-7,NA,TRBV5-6,TGTGCCAGCAGCTTGGATATGGACAGCTTATTGCAGTACTTC,CASSLDMDSLLQYF
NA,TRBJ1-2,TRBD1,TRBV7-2,TGTGCCAGCAGCTTAGTCGGGACCGGGACAGGGTATGGCTACACCTTC,CASSLVGTGTGYGYTF
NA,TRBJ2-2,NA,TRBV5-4,TGTGCCAGCAGCTTGCCTGGGAACACCGGGGAGCTGTTTTTT,CASSLPGNTGELFF
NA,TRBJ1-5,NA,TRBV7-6,TGTGCCAGCAGCGCGGGGACGGTGCAAAGCAATCAGCCCCAGCATTTT,CASSAGTVQSNQPQHF
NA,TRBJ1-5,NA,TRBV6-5,TGTGCCAGCAGAGTATTCGACAATCAGCCCCAGCATTTT,CASRVFDNQPQHF
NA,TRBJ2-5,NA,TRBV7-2,TGTGCCAGCAGACGATCGACATTCCAAGAGACCCAGTACTTC,CASRRSTFQETQYF
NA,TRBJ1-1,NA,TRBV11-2,TGTGCCAGCAGCTTAGTTTCGGGGGAAGCTTTCTTT,CASSLVSGEAFF
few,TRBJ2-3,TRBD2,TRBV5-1,TGCGCCAGCAGCTTGGTCCCGAGGCTAGCGGGGGGGAGGAGCACAGATACGCAGTATTTT,CASSLVPRLAGGRSTDTQYF
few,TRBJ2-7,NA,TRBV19,TGTGCCAGTAGTTCAGCCTCCTACGAGCAGTACTTC,CASSSASYEQYF
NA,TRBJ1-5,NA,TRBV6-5,TGTGCCAGCAGTTACGAGTCGGCTGGCCGGGGGCCCCAGCATTTT,CASSYESAGRGPQHF
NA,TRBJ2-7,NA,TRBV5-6,TGTGCCAGCAGCTTGCCGGGGGATGCCTACGAGCAGTACTTC,CASSLPGDAYEQYF
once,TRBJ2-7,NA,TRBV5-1,TGCGCCAGCAGCTTGAACAGTGGGACTTACGAGCAGTACTTC,CASSLNSGTYEQYF
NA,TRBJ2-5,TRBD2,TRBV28,TGTGCCAGCAGCACCGGGACTAAGGAGACCCAGTACTTC,CASSTGTKETQYF
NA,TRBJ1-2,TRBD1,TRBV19,TGTGCCAGTGCTACAGGGGGCAGTCCTCACTACTATGGCTACACCTTC,CASATGGSPHYYGYTF
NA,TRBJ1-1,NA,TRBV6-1,TGTGCCAGCAGACAGGGATGGGTGAACACTGAAGCTTTCTTT,CASRQGWVNTEAFF
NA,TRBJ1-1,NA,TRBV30,TGTGCCTGGAGAAAGGTCAACACTGAAGCTTTCTTT,CAWRKVNTEAFF
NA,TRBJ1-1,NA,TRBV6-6,TGTGCCAGCCAACGCCAGGGGAACACTGAAGCTTTCTTT,CASQRQGNTEAFF